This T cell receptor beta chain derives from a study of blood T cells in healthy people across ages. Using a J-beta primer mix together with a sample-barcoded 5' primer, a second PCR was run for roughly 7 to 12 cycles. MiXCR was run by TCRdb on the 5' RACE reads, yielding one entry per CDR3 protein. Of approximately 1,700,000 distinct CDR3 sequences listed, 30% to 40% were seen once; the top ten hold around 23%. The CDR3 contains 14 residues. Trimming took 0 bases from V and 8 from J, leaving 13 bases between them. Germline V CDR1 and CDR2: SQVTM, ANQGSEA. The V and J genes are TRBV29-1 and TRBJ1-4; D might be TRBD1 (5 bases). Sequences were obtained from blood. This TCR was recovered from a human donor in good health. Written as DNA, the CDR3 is TGCAGCGTTGAAGAGGGGGGTTATGGGGAAAAACTGTTTTTT. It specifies CSVEEGGYGEKLFF.